The 18 T cell receptor beta chains presented below share a single source sample, sequenced in a study of cytotoxic CD8 clonotypes in ibrutinib-treated CLL. Repertoires were generated with immunoSEQ multiplex PCR, while TCRdb's copy carries only in-frame clones and drops some. The repertoire holds fewer than 400,000 clones, around 66% seen once, with under 8% in the top ten. The input for sequencing was PBMCs, taken after 36 months of ibrutinib treatment. These receptors were taken from a human donor with chronic lymphocytic leukemia.

This clone showed up just a few times. Because the CDR3's place on the DNA is in doubt, the DNA is left out and the CDR3 is given as listed by TCRdb. The chain joins TRBV29-1 to TRBJ2-2; the table gives TRBD2 as D, unverified against the DNA. In germline, CDR1 is SQVTM, CDR2 ANQGSEA. A total of 11 residues make up the CDR3, ends included. CDR3: CSVLRAGELFF.

The chain employs TRBV20-1 and TRBJ2-5; D gene uncertain. In germline, CDR1 is DFQATT, CDR2 SNEGSKA (reference sequence). This CDR3 is built from 11 residues. Trimming removed 0 bases from V and 7 bases from J, with 6 bases in between. CDR3 DNA: TGCAGTGCTAGAGAGCCGGGGACCCAGTACTTC. Translating gives CSAREPGTQYF.

The J gene is TRBJ1-3, the V gene TRBV4-3, with D uncertain. The CDR3 has 15 amino acids. V lost 0 bases to trimming and J lost 1 base, with 7 bases between them. Germline V lookup: CDR1 LGHNA, CDR2 YSLEER. The CDR3 sequence is CASSQDSHSGNTIYF. The DNA of the CDR3 is TGCGCCAGCAGCCAAGACAGCCATTCTGGAAACACCATATATTTT.

This chain joins TRBV18 and TRBJ1-1, with D unresolved. Germline loops: CDR1 KGHSH, CDR2 LQKENI. This CDR3 is built from 11 residues. V was trimmed by 9 bases and J by 4 bases, leaving 9 bases between them. CDR3 amino acids: CASRLGTEAFF. The DNA of the CDR3 is TGTGCCAGTCGACTGGGCACTGAAGCTTTCTTT.

In DNA, the CDR3 is TGTGCCAGCCGGGACTCTTACACCGGGGAGCTGTTTTTT. This sequence encodes CASRDSYTGELFF. This chain joins TRBV27 and TRBJ2-2; a weak D match, TRBD2 (6 bases). Germline V lookup: CDR1 MNHEY, CDR2 SMNVEV (reference sequence). V dropped 8 bases and J dropped 3 bases, with 10 bases sitting between them. The CDR3 extends over 13 amino acids.

This clone turned up a few times. CDR3 nucleotide sequence: TGTGCCAGCAGTTTACTGCTAGCGGGAGCCACCGGGGAGCTGTTTTTT. It codes for CASSLLLAGATGELFF. The chain employs TRBV27 and TRBJ2-2; 10 positions match TRBD2. V shed 2 bases, J shed 4 bases, and the junction held 4 bases outside the gene matches. The CDR3 extends over 16 amino acids. Per the germline V gene, CDR1 is MNHEY and CDR2 is SMNVEV (reference sequence).

The chain uses TRBV13 and TRBJ2-7; D possibly corresponds to TRBD2 (5 bases). V shed 0 bases and J shed 3 bases, with 9 bases lying between them. The CDR3 runs 14 residues. Germline CDR1 and CDR2: PRHDT and FYEKMQ (reference sequence). CDR3 amino acids: CASSLGRGSYEQYF. As DNA, the CDR3 is TGTGCCAGCAGCTTAGGCCGGGGTAGCTACGAGCAGTACTTC.

Only one count was recorded for this clone. The J gene is TRBJ1-3, the V gene TRBV7-9; possible D gene TRBD1, 6 bases. This CDR3 has 15 residues. Per germline, CDR1 SEHNR and CDR2 FQNEAQ (reference sequence). The V end lost 5 bases, the J end lost 0 bases, and 11 bases lay between the germline ends. CDR3 DNA: TGTGCCAGCAGCCGTGGACAGAGCTCTGGAAACACCATATATTTT. This codes for CASSRGQSSGNTIYF. Using reference TRBV7-9 and TRBJ1-3 for the parts outside the CDR3, the full variable domain is DTGVSQNPRHKITKRGQNVTFRCDPISEHNRLYWYRQTLGQGPEFLTYFQNEAQLEKSRLLSDRFSAERPKGSFSTLEIQRTEQGDSAMYLCASSRGQSSGNTIYFGEGSWLTVV.

V is TRBV13 and J is TRBJ2-7; no firm D call. This CDR3 has 13 amino acids. With 5 bases removed from V and 3 bases from J, the gap between germline ends came to 11 bases. Germline V gene lookup returns CDR1 PRHDT and CDR2 FYEKMQ (reference sequence). The CDR3 is CASSPTGGYEQYF. The CDR3 DNA reads TGTGCCAGCAGCCCGACCGGCGGCTACGAGCAGTACTTC. Complete variable domain (other parts from reference TRBV13 and TRBJ2-7): AAGVIQSPRHLIKEKRETATLKCYPIPRHDTVYWYQQGPGQDPQFLISFYEKMQSDKGSIPDRFSAQQFSDYHSELNMSSLELGDSALYFCASSPTGGYEQYFGPGTRLTVT.

V and J are TRBV14 and TRBJ2-5; D remains ambiguous. CDR1 is SGHDN, CDR2 FVKESK, per germline. The V end was cut by 4 bases, the J end by 0 bases, with 3 bases between. The CDR3 has 12 residues. CDR3 coding DNA: TGTGCCAGCAGCCTCTACCAAGAGACCCAGTACTTC. Its translation: CASSLYQETQYF. The variable domain in full, with the rest retrieved from reference TRBV14 and TRBJ2-5, is EAGVTQFPSHSVIEKGQTVTLRCDPISGHDNLYWYRRVMGKEIKFLLHFVKESKQDESGMPNNRFLAERTGGTYSTLKVQPAELEDSGVYFCASSLYQETQYFGPGTRLLVL.

The rearrangement joins TRBV30 to TRBJ2-3, with TRBD1 identical over 8 bases. Trimming at V came to 5 bases and at J to 6 bases, leaving 13 bases not matched to a gene. Looked up from germline, CDR1 is GTSNPN and CDR2 is SVGIG (reference sequence). The CDR3 contains 15 residues. The CDR3 nucleotides read TGTGCCTGGTCGGTGGGGACAGGTCGGCAGGATACGCAGTATTTT. Translation gives CAWSVGTGRQDTQYF.

The chain recombines TRBV7-2 with TRBJ2-7; TRBD1 matches 8 bases. The CDR3 loop spans 15 amino acids. Trimming at V came to 1 base and at J to 1 base, leaving 3 bases not matched to a gene. Germline CDR1 SGHTA, CDR2 FQGNSA. CDR3: CASSLVGQGSYEQYF. For the CDR3, the DNA is TGTGCCAGCAGCTTAGTCGGACAGGGTTCCTACGAGCAGTACTTC.

The table lists this clone with a few counts. The V and J genes are TRBV10-3 and TRBJ2-7; TRBD2 agrees at 13 bases. The CDR3 sequence is 12 residues long. V was pared by 7 bases and J by 7 bases, with 1 base of the junction left unmatched. Germline loops: CDR1 ENHRY, CDR2 SYGVKD. The CDR3 region is CAIMGLAGEQYF. The CDR3 coding sequence is TGTGCCATCATGGGACTAGCGGGAGAGCAGTACTTC.

The CDR3: CASSTSGALSTDTQYF. The DNA for the CDR3 is TGTGCCAGCAGCACCTCCGGGGCCCTTAGCACAGATACGCAGTATTTT. This sequence joins TRBV9 and TRBJ2-3; either TRBD1 or TRBD2 may fit D (5 bases each). The CDR3 is 16 amino acids. Trimming stripped 4 bases from V and 0 bases from J, with 15 bases between. The germline CDR1 and CDR2 sequences are SGDLS and YYNGEE.

This sequence joins TRBV4-1 and TRBJ1-1, with no clear D. Germline lookup yields CDR1 MGHRA and CDR2 YSYEKL. The germline V and J ends were trimmed by 4 bases and 4 bases, with 10 bases remaining between them. The CDR3 covers 13 residues. As DNA, the CDR3 is TGCGCCAGCAGCCCTAACTGGGGCACTGAAGCTTTCTTT. It specifies CASSPNWGTEAFF.

As concerns this clone: Relative to the germline gene, one junction end is altered; a read error may explain this. V is TRBV11-2 and J is TRBJ2-3; 8 bases are a match to TRBD2. The CDR3 has 16 residues. Germline V gene data show CDR1 as SGHAT and CDR2 as FQNNGV. The CDR3 reads CASSVDVSGTTDTQYF. CDR3 nucleotide sequence: TGTGCCAGCAGCGTAGACGTTAGCGGGACCACAGATACGCAGTATTTT.

The chain is built from TRBV2 and TRBJ2-7; 11 nucleotides align to TRBD2. The CDR3 length is 19 residues. Losses at the gene ends were 4 bases for V and 4 bases for J; bases not matched to a gene: 18. Germline V CDR1 and CDR2: SNHLY, FYNNEI. This CDR3 is CASSAPGWLAGGLGYEQYF. CDR3 in DNA: TGTGCCAGCAGTGCGCCGGGCTGGCTAGCGGGAGGATTAGGATACGAGCAGTACTTC.

This chain joins TRBV4-1 and TRBJ2-3; 9 bases match TRBD1. This CDR3 has 15 residues. Per germline, CDR1 MGHRA and CDR2 YSYEKL. J lost 5 bases, V lost 0 bases, and 3 bases had no gene match. The CDR3 reads CASSQDGTGKDTQYF. The CDR3 nucleotides read TGCGCCAGCAGCCAAGATGGGACAGGGAAAGATACGCAGTATTTT.